This T cell receptor beta chain was recovered during a study of a mutant IDH1 vaccine in newly diagnosed glioma (TCRdb year 2021). With respect to the entire study: Vaccination was initiated 4-6 weeks after radiotherapy alone, or concurrently with temozolomide cycles in the chemotherapy-containing groups. The 30 to 40 treated patients were roughly 62% male and around 40% female, with a mean age of roughly 40 years. Prior to enrollment, patients had been given standard therapy consisting of radiotherapy alone, temozolomide alone, or radiochemotherapy with temozolomide, with the combination given to most patients. The week-35 safety follow-up was designated visit V12, and the week-47 end of study was designated visit V13. Peripheral blood samples were drawn at six visits, namely V03 (baseline), V05, V07, V10, V12 and V13. Longitudinal TCRB deep sequencing was performed for about two dozen treated patients wherever samples were available for exploratory analyses.

On this clone itself: It lacks a known antigen. No base-level quality is on record; no much larger clone is a single base apart.

The library was produced with the immunoSEQ multiplex PCR assay. Following the manufacturer's protocol, the hsTCRB Kit was used to amplify rearranged TCR beta chain sequences. An Illumina MiSeq was used to sequence the TCRB libraries. From the authors' description of their analysis: The kit vendor's proprietary platform handled demultiplexing, trimming and gene mapping. TCRdb retrieved this table from immuneACCESS and kept in-frame rearrangements only. Not all clones are present; in checked studies, unresolved V genes account for under half, and no reason is known for the remainder. That table is the source of V, J and clone size, and D and trimming were worked out from the DNA. The sample table lists tens of thousands of clones, roughly 80% of them with a count of one. The ten largest clones capture over 6% of the sample. CDR1 is given as SGDLS and CDR2 as YYNGEE, both from the germline V gene. Trimming at the junction amounts to 1 base on V and 4 bases on J, and the germline ends lie 15 bases apart. Counted from cysteine to phenylalanine, this CDR3 has 15 amino acids. Kept here is only the CDR3 DNA, which spans 45 bases and is read in frame from base 1.

The label giving this sample's time point can be read as: week 35, safety follow-up. Each vaccine dose, consisting of 300 ug of a 20-mer mutant IDH1 peptide in Montanide, was administered subcutaneously with topical imiquimod. Across visits V03 through V10, patients got a total of eight vaccinations, given in weeks 1, 3, 5, 7, 11, 15, 19 and 23. All donors had newly diagnosed IDH1-mutant astrocytomas of WHO grade 3 or 4 that showed loss of nuclear ATRX. The samples were drawn from NOA16, a multicentre, single-arm, open-label phase I trial in Germany that tested a mutant IDH1 peptide vaccine in humans for the first time. The DNeasy Blood and Tissue Kit was used to extract genomic DNA from EDTA blood for TCRB sequencing. On the study overall, not on this receptor specifically: Across multiple MHC alleles, vaccine-induced immune responses were seen in just over 90% of patients. No apparent relationship was observed between pseudoprogression and alterations in the top peripheral T cell clonotypes detected by TCRB sequencing. Availability determined which PBMC samples were chosen for TCRB deep sequencing. According to the authors, sample limitations meant that analyses of patient blood samples could not be reproduced.

The sequencing here drew on PBMCs, taken from a glioma patient whose treatment included an IDH1 peptide vaccine. This TCR derives from a woman aged 18-29 years with glioma. The V and J segments used are TRBV9 and TRBJ2-7; the D gene assignment is perhaps TRBD1 or TRBD2, with each matching 7 bases. CDR3 loop: CASSVSGGQSYEQYF. The DNA sequence is TGTGCCAGCAGCGTATCGGGGGGACAGAGTTACGAGCAGTACTTC.